This T cell receptor beta chain was sequenced during a study of beta chain features in type 1 diabetes (dated by TCRdb to the late 2010s). In terms of the full investigation: Mean age, gender distribution, total cell number and subset yield were not different between patients and healthy donors. A total of 90 million to 120 million sorted cells were examined across all samples, and a strong correlation was observed between cell number per subset and RNA yield. The study compared TCRB repertoires of sorted circulating CD4+ T cell subsets between recently diagnosed type 1 diabetes patients and matched healthy donors. Whereas all 28 donors provided naive and central memory subsets, regulatory and stem cell-like memory subsets were isolated from just 8 patients and about 8 healthy donors. General findings and caveats noted by the study authors: A moderate but significant shortening of TCRB CDR3 length was observed in type 1 diabetes patients in all four CD4+ subsets. HLA sub-analyses involved small numbers of individuals, so any influence of HLA type on TCRB rearrangement remained unresolved. PCR might favor shorter templates, but patient and control samples were amplified and corrected together, so any skew would affect both groups equally. Because cDNA rather than genomic DNA was sequenced, highly expressing activated cells could have been over-represented, although no difference in activation and CD3 levels was found between groups. Naive, central memory and regulatory TCRB repertoires appeared more similar among patients than among healthy donors. Patients with type 1 diabetes made fewer insertions and deleted more nucleotides at VDJ recombination sites, implying thymic rearrangement abnormalities.

Worth noting for this clone: Its antigen remains undetermined. Base qualities were left out, and no much larger clone turns up one base away.

From each donor, a single peripheral blood sample of around 120 mL on average was drawn into heparinised tubes. Naive, central memory, regulatory and stem cell-like memory CD4+ T cells were sorted on a BD FACSAria II using a panel including CD45RO, CCR7, CD25, CD127, CD95 and CD27. All sorted populations exceeded 95% purity. PBMCs were isolated right away by Lymphoprep density gradient centrifugation and were stained directly, without culture. To minimize batch effects, samples were stained and sorted in pairs, one healthy donor with one patient per experiment. Looking up the germline V gene (reference sequence) yields CDR1 GTSNPN and CDR2 SVGIG. V sheds 5 bases and J sheds 4 bases, leaving 8 bases between their ends. The CDR3 goes from the cysteine to the phenylalanine over 12 residues. Only the CDR3 region is kept as DNA, spanning 36 bases read in frame from base 1. The High Capacity cDNA Reverse Transcription Kit was used to reverse transcribe all of the isolated RNA, meaning that expressed TCRB transcripts were what got sequenced. Deep immunoSEQ sequencing was performed on naive, central memory and regulatory T cell samples, with an average of around 3.4 million total reads per sample. After sorted cells were lysed in RLT buffer, RNA was extracted with DNase-treated RNeasy Micro or Mini kits, with the choice depending on cell number. To prevent cross-contamination, every cell subset was processed on its own, while patient and healthy donor samples were processed together. TCRB sequences were amplified from cDNA with the immunoSEQ multiplex PCR, producing 87-bp fragments spanning the CDR3 region. Sequencing of the amplicons was done on the Illumina HiSeq platform. For the original study's pipeline: Synthetic template baselines were used to correct PCR bias computationally, reads within Hamming distance 2 were collapsed, and singletons that could not be merged were discarded. Reads were aligned to IMGT to assign V, D and J genes, CDR3 length, and insertions or deletions at six rearrangement sites. Within each subset, clonotype counts were normalized to sorted cell number, and only after that were true diversity and Gini coefficients computed with the tcR R package. Repertoire sharing was quantified using the overlap coefficient calculated on TCRB nucleotide sequences. Sourced from immuneACCESS, this table was stored by TCRdb with only in-frame sequences that have V and J called. A share of the clones is absent; for the studies checked, an unresolved V gene accounts for under half, and the remainder has no known explanation. V and J calls and clone size are those listed in that table; D and trimming were worked out from the DNA. Present in this sample are 200,000 to 250,000 clones, 25% to 30% of which were seen just once. Clones ranked in the top ten supply around 4% of the sample.

This sequence uses TRBV30 and TRBJ1-4, and possibly TRBD1, on 5 matching bases. This sequence was found in a man aged 30 to 45 in good health. Sequencing used central memory CD4+ T cells from blood. The DNA reads as follows: TGTGCCTGGGGGACCAGTAATGAAAAACTGTTTTTT. Its product reads: CAWGTSNEKLFF.